This TCR beta chain was recovered during a study of breast tumors, draining lymph nodes, adjacent tissues. TCRdb called the multiplex PCR reads again in MiXCR, with one record for every CDR3 protein. The data show about 110,000 distinct CDR3 sequences, around 30% seen once. There are 14 residues in the CDR3. Germline CDR1 and CDR2: ENHRY and SYGVKD. J lost 5 bases, V lost 6 bases, and 7 bases had no gene match. Breast cancer patients provided tissue from their axillary draining lymph nodes. V is TRBV10-3 and J is TRBJ1-5; TRBD1 matches 7 bases. The TCR comes from a female donor with breast cancer. Some clones in this sample may be carry-over from other donors' samples. Sequencing was done on a sample of axillary lymph node tissue. CDR3 in DNA: TGTGCCATCAGGAAAGGGGGCGAGGATCAGCCCCAGCATTTT. Encoded protein: CAIRKGGEDQPQHF.